In its sample, the clone carrying this T cell receptor (beta chain) was seen once. What it binds is unknown. The data belong to a study of cytomegalovirus exposure and HLA in healthy donors. Germline assignment: CDR1 SGDLS and CDR2 YYNGEE. The CDR3 sequence is 16 residues long. With V trimmed by 0 bases and J by 9 bases, 10 bases remained unmatched. Although they were nominally healthy when sampled, donors likely had unrecorded immune exposures. Study outcomes and limitations: 15,000 to 20,000 TCR beta sequences were associated with HLA alleles at 0.05 false discovery rate in a later analysis. It was about 150 TCR beta chains that were listed as cytomegalovirus-associated. Reports described diagnosis of cytomegalovirus status by the classifier as highly specific and sensitive.

PCR employed 60 Vbeta and 13 Jbeta primers. Assay: immunoSEQ multiplex PCR; the TCRdb copy retains only in-frame clones and omits some. The sample shows under 85,000 clones, roughly 79% of them seen only once. Sequencing input: PBMCs. The V gene is TRBV9, the J gene TRBJ2-1; 9 positions agree with TRBD2. The TCR was taken from a woman aged 40 to 49 in good health and CMV-seropositive. The CDR3 region is CASSVEGGRALGEQFF. The CDR3 DNA follows: TGTGCCAGCAGCGTAGAAGGCGGGAGGGCGTTGGGTGAGCAGTTCTTC.